This T cell receptor (beta chain) was sequenced in a study of blood T cell repertoires in COVID-19. Germline-derived CDR1 and CDR2 are SQVTM and ANQGSEA. The CDR3 sequence is 15 residues long. Trimming shortened V by 2 bases and J by 6 bases, and 18 bases separated the two germline ends. Sequenced by immunoSEQ multiplex PCR; TCRdb stores in-frame clones only, minus some. The sample yields about 370,000 clones, roughly nine tenths seen once. Resolution of symptoms, clearance, or two negative PCRs was present in recovered Cohort 3 donors. The chain joins TRBV29-1 to TRBJ2-3, with D possibly TRBD2 on 6 matching bases. The sample comprised PBMCs or T cells enriched from blood (not recorded which). This sequence was found in a man aged 18 to 29 who had recovered from COVID-19. In DNA, the CDR3 is TGCAGCGTTGAACCCCACGGGACTTTACGGGATACGCAGTATTTT. Its protein product is CSVEPHGTLRDTQYF.